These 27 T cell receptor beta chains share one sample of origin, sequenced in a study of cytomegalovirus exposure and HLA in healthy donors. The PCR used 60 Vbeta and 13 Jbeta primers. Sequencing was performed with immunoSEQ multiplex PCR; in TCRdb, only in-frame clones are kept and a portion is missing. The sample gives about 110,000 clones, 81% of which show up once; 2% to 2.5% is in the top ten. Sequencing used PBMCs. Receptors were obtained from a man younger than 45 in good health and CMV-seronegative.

CDR3 coding DNA: TGTGCCAGTAGGCGATCAGGGGGCTACGGCTACACCTTC. The encoded protein is CASRRSGGYGYTF. The rearrangement uses TRBV19 and TRBJ1-2; 8 bases are shared with TRBD1. Germline CDR1 reads LNHDA; CDR2 reads SQIVND (reference sequence). V lost 6 bases to trimming and J lost 8 bases; unmatched junction nucleotides: 8. This CDR3 is 13 amino acids long.

CDR3 protein: CASSLPGLGQFF. The DNA of the CDR3 is TGCGCCAGCAGCTTGCCGGGACTAGGGCAGTTCTTC. The chain employs TRBV4-1 and TRBJ2-1, with 8 bases aligning to TRBD2. Losses at the gene ends were 5 bases for V and 12 bases for J; bases not matched to a gene: 6. Germline loops: CDR1 MGHRA, CDR2 YSYEKL. The CDR3 totals 12 residues.

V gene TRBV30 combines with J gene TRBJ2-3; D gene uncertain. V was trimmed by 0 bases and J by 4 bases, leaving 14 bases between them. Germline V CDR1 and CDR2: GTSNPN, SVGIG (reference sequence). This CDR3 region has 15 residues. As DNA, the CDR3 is TGTGCCTGGAGTGTTGGTCCCTACCCGTCAGATACGCAGTATTTT. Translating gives CAWSVGPYPSDTQYF.

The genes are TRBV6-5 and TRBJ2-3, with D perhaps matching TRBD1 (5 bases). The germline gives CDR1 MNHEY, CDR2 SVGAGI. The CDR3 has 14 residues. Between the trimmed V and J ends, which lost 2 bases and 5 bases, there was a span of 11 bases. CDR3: CASSYRRGVDTQYF. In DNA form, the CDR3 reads TGTGCCAGCAGTTACCGAAGGGGCGTAGATACGCAGTATTTT.

The DNA for the CDR3 is TGTGCCAGCAGCTTGGGGACAGTAGGTAACATTCAGTACTTC. Encoded protein: CASSLGTVGNIQYF. V and J are TRBV5-5 and TRBJ2-4; D perhaps matches TRBD1 (6 bases). This CDR3 contains 14 residues. The V gene's germline CDR1 is SGHKS and CDR2 YYEKEE (reference sequence). Trimming cost V 0 bases and J 7 bases, with 11 bases left between them.

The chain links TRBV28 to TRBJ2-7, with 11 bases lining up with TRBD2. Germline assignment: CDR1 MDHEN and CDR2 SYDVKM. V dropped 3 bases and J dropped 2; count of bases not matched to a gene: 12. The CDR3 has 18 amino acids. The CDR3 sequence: CASSFPSPLAGGAYEQYF. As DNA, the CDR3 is TGTGCCAGCAGTTTCCCCTCCCCCCTAGCGGGAGGTGCCTACGAGCAGTACTTC.

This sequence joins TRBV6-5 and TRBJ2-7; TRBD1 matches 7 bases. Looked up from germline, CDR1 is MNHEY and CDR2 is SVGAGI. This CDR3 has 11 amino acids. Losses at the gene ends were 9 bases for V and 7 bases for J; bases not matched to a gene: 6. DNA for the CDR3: TGTGCCAGTACCACAGGGGAAGAGCAGTACTTC. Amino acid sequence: CASTTGEEQYF.

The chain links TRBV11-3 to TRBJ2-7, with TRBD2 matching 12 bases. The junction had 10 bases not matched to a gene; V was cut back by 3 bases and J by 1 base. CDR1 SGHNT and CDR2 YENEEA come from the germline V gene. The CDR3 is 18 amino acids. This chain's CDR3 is CASSLTSGGSLQSYEQYF. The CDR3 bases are TGTGCCAGCAGCTTGACTAGCGGGGGCTCGCTACAGTCCTACGAGCAGTACTTC.

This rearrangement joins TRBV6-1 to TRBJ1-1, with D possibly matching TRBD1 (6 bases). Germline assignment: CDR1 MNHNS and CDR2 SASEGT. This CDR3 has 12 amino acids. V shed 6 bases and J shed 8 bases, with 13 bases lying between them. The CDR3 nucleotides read TGTGCCAGCAGGGAGGGGGGGGAAGAAGCTTTCTTT. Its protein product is CASREGGEEAFF.

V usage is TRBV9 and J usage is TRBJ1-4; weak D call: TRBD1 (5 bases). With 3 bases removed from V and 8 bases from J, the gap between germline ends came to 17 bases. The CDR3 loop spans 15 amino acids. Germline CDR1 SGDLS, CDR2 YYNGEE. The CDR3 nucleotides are TGTGCCAGCAGCGGGGGGGGAGGGTATGGCGAAAAACTGTTTTTT. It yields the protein CASSGGGGYGEKLFF.

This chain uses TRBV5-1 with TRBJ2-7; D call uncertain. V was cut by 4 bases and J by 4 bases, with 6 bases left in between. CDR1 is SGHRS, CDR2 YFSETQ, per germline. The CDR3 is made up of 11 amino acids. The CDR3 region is CASSPIYEQYF. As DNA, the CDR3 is TGCGCCAGCAGCCCTATTTACGAGCAGTACTTC.

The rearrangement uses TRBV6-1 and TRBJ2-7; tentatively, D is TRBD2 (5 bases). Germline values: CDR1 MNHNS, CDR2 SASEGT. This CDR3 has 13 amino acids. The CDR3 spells CAEGLAGSYEQYF. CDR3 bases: TGTGCTGAGGGCCTAGCTGGATCCTACGAGCAGTACTTC.

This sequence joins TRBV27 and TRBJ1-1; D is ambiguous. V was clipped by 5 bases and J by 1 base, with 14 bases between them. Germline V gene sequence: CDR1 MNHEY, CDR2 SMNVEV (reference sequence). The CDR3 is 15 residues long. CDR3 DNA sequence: TGTGCCAGCAGTCCCTGGAGGTCGAAGAACACTGAAGCTTTCTTT. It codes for CASSPWRSKNTEAFF.

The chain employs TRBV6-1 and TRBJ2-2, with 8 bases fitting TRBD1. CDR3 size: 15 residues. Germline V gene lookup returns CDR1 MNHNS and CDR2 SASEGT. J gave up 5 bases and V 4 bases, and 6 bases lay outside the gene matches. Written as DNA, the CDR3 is TGTGCCAGCAGTGCAGGGGGCGCTGGTACCGGGGAGCTGTTTTTT. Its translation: CASSAGGAGTGELFF.

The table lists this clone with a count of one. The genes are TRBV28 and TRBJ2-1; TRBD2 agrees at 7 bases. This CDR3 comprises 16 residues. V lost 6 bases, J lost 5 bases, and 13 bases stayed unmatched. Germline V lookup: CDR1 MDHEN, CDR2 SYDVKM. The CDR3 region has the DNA TGTGCCAGCAGACCCACCGCGGCTAGCGGAAACAATGAGCAGTTCTTC. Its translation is CASRPTAASGNNEQFF.

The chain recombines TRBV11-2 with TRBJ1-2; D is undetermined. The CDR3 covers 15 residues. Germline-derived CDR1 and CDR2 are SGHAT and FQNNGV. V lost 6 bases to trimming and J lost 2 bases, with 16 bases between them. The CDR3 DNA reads TGTGCCAGCAGACACCCGGTGGGCACCAACTATGGCTACACCTTC. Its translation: CASRHPVGTNYGYTF.

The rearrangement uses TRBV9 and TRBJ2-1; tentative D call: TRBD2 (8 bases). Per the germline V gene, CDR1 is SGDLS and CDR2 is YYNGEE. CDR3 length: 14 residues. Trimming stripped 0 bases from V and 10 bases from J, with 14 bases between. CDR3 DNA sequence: TGTGCCAGCAGCGTAGCGGGAGGGGGCGGCGAGCAGTTCTTC. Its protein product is CASSVAGGGGEQFF.

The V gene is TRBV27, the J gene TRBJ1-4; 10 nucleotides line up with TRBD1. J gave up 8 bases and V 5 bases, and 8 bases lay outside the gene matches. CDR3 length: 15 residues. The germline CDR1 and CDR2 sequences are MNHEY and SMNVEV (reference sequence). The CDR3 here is CASSIRTGGVEKLFF. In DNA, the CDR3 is TGTGCCAGCAGTATCAGGACAGGGGGGGTGGAAAAACTGTTTTTT.

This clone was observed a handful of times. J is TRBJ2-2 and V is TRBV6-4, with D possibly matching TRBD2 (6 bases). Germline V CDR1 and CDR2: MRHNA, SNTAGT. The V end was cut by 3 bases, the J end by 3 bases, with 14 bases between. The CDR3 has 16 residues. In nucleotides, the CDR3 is TGTGCCAGCAGTGAGGAGGGAGCGGGTCACACCGGGGAGCTGTTTTTT. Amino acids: CASSEEGAGHTGELFF.

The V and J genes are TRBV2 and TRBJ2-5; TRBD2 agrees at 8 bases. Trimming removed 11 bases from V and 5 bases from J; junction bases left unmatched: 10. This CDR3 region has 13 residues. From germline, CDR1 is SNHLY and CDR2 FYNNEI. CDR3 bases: TGTGCCTGCCATGGACTAGCTCGGGAGACCCAGTACTTC. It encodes CACHGLARETQYF.

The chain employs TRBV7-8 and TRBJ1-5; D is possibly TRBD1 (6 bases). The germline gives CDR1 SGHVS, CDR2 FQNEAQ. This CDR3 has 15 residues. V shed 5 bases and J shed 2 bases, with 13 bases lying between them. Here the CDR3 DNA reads TGTGCCAGCAGCGGCCGGGCAGGGGGCAATCAGCCCCAGCATTTT. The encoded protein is CASSGRAGGNQPQHF.

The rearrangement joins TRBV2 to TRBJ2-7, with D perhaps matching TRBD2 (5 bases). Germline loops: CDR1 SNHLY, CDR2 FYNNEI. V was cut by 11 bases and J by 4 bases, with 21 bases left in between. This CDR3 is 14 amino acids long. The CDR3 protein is CAGSPRPGVYEQYF. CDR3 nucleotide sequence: TGTGCCGGGAGCCCCCGCCCTGGGGTATACGAGCAGTACTTC.

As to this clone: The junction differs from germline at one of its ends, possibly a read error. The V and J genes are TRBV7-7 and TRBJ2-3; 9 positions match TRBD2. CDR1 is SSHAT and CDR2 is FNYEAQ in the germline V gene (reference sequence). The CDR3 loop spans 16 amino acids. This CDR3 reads CASSLEPLAGTDTQYF. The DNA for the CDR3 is TGTGCTAGCAGCTTAGAACCGCTAGCGGGAACAGATACGCAGTATTTT.

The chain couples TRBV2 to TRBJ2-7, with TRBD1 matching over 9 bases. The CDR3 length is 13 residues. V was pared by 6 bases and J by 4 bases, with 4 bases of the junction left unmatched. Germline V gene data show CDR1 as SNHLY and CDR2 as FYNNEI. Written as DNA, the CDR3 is TGTGCCAGCAGGGACAGGGGCGGGTACGAGCAGTACTTC. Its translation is CASRDRGGYEQYF.

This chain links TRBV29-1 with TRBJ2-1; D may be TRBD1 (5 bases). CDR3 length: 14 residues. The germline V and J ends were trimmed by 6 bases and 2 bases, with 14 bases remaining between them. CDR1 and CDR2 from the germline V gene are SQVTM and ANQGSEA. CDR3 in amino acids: CSVKGRGAYNEQFF. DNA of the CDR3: TGCAGCGTCAAGGGGCGAGGAGCCTACAATGAGCAGTTCTTC.

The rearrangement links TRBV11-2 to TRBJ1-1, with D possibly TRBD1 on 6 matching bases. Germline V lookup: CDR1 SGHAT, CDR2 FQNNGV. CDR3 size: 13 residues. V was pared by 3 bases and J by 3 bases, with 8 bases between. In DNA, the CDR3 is TGTGCCAGCAGCTTGGACAGATACACTGAAGCTTTCTTT. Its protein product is CASSLDRYTEAFF. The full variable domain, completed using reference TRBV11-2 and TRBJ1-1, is EAGVAQSPRYKIIEKRQSVAFWCNPISGHATLYWYQQILGQGPKLLIQFQNNGVVDDSQLPKDRFSAERLKGVDSTLKIQPAKLEDSAVYLCASSLDRYTEAFFGQGTRLTVV.

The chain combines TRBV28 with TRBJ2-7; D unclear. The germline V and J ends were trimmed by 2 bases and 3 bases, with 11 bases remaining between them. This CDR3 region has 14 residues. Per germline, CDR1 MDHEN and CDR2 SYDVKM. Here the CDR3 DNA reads TGTGCCAGCAGTTTACGTTACACTAACTACGAGCAGTACTTC. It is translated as CASSLRYTNYEQYF.